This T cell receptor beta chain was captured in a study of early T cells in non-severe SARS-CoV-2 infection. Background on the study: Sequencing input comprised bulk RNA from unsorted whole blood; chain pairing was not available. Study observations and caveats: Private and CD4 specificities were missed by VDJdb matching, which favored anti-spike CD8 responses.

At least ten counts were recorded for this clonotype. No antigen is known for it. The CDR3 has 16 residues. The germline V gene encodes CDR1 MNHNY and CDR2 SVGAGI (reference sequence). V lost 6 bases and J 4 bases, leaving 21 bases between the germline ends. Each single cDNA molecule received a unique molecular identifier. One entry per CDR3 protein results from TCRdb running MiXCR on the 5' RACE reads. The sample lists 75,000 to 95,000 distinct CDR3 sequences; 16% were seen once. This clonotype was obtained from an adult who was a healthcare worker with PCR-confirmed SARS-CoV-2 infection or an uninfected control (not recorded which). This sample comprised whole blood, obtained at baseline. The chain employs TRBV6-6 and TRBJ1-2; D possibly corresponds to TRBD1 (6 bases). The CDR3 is CASSPGPGGHLYGYTF. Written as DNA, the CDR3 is TGTGCCAGCAGCCCCGGACCGGGGGGGCACCTCTATGGCTACACCTTC.